Listed here are 5 T cell receptor beta chains from one sample, sequenced in a study of beta chain features in type 1 diabetes. Investigators reverse transcribed all isolated RNA, so they sequenced expressed TCRB transcripts. The table came from immunoSEQ multiplex PCR; TCRdb's copy has only in-frame clones and leaves some out. The sample has roughly 610,000 clones; about 14% are singletons. The sequenced sample was naive CD4+ T cells from blood. These receptors were collected from a man between 18 and 35 years old in good health.

This clone showed up just a few times. The rearrangement links TRBV28 to TRBJ1-1; a weak D match, TRBD1 (5 bases). There are 13 residues in the CDR3. CDR1 is MDHEN, CDR2 SYDVKM, per germline. The V and J ends lost 7 bases and 7 bases respectively, with 16 bases between them. DNA for the CDR3: TGTGCCAGCACTTTGGGTGGGGGAGATGAAGCTTTCTTT. Its translation is CASTLGGGDEAFF.

The rearrangement links TRBV4-2 to TRBJ1-2; a weak D match, TRBD1 (6 bases). The germline V and J ends were trimmed by 1 base and 5 bases, with 14 bases remaining between them. Germline CDR1 and CDR2: LGHNA and YNFKEQ. CDR3 size: 15 residues. The CDR3 nucleotides are TGTGCCAGCAGCCAAGCCCAGGGGCAAGGGTATGGCTACACCTTC. It translates to CASSQAQGQGYGYTF.

The V call is TRBV29-1, the J call TRBJ1-1; no reliable D call. V lost 6 bases and J lost 7, with 9 bases in between. The V gene's germline CDR1 is SQVTM and CDR2 ANQGSEA. This CDR3 is 10 amino acids long. Here the CDR3 reads CSVIYLEAFF. DNA for the CDR3: TGCAGCGTCATTTATCTTGAAGCTTTCTTT.

V usage is TRBV10-3 and J usage is TRBJ1-2; D is unclear. This CDR3 contains 13 residues. V was cut by 4 bases and J by 7 bases, with 13 bases left in between. The germline gives CDR1 ENHRY, CDR2 SYGVKD. CDR3 loop: CAISVQEVAGYTF. CDR3 nucleotides: TGTGCCATCAGTGTTCAAGAGGTGGCTGGCTACACCTTC.

This clone turned up a few times. This rearrangement joins TRBV5-1 to TRBJ2-5, with TRBD2 identical over 11 bases. Germline CDR1 reads SGHRS; CDR2 reads YFSETQ. The J segment lost 5 bases and the V segment lost 4 bases, leaving 16 bases of the junction unmatched. CDR3 size: 18 residues. The CDR3 DNA reads as TGCGCCAGCAGCCCCACCGGCCCTAGCGGGGGGCCGTGGGAGACCCAGTACTTC. This sequence encodes CASSPTGPSGGPWETQYF. Variable domain in full (rest from reference TRBV5-1 and TRBJ2-5): KAGVTQTPRYLIKTRGQQVTLSCSPISGHRSVSWYQQTPGQGLQFLFEYFSETQRNKGNFPGRFSGRQFSNSRSEMNVSTLELGDSALYLCASSPTGPSGGPWETQYFGPGTRLLVL.